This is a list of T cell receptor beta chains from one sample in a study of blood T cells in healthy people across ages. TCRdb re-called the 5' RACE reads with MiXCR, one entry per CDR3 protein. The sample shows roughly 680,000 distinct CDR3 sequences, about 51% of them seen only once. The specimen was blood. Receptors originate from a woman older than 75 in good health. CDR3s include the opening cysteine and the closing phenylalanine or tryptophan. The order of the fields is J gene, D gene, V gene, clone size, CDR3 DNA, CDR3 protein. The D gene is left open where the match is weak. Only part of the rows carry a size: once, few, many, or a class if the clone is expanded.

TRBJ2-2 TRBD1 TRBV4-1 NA TGCGCCAGCAGCCAAACAGGGGATCCCGGGGAGCTGTTTTTT CASSQTGDPGELFF
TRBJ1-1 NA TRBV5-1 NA TGCGCCAGCAGACTCCGGGACTCCACTGAAGCTTTCTTT CASRLRDSTEAFF
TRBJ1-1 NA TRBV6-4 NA TGTGCCAGCAGTGACGGGATTACTGAAGCTTTCTTT CASSDGITEAFF
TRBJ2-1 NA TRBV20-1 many TGCAGTGCTAGAGACGGGCAGCACAATGAGCAGTTCTTC CSARDGQHNEQFF
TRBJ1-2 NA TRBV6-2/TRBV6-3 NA TGTGCCAGCAGTTACTCGACGCAGGGAGCCTATGGCTACACCTTC CASSYSTQGAYGYTF
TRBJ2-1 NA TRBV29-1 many TGCAGCGCCGGGTGGTCCTACAATGAGCAGTTCTTC CSAGWSYNEQFF
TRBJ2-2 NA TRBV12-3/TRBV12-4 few TGTGCCAGCAGTTATTCTCAGACCGGGGAGCTGTTTTTT CASSYSQTGELFF
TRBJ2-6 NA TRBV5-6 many TGTGCCAGCAGCTTGGAAACAGGGACTGGGGCCAACGTCCTGACTTTC CASSLETGTGANVLTF
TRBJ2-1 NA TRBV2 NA TGTGCCAGCAGTGAACAGGGGGGTGAGCAGTTCTTC CASSEQGGEQFF
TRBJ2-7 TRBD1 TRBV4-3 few TGCGCCAGCAGCCAAGATTCCGGGCAGGGGGCTTACGAGCAGTACTTC CASSQDSGQGAYEQYF
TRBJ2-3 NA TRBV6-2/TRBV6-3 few TGTGCCAGCAGTTACGAGCTGGGGGGAAGGACAGATACGCAGTATTTT CASSYELGGRTDTQYF
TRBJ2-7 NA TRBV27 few TGTGCCAGCAGTCCACAGGGAACCACCTACAATGAGCAGTACTTC CASSPQGTTYNEQYF
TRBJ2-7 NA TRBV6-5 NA TGTGCCAGCAGTCCCGGACTATACTACGAGCAGTACTTC CASSPGLYYEQYF
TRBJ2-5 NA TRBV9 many TGTGCCAGCAGCGTAGTCCCAGGGTTGGAGGGAGAGACCCAGTACTTC CASSVVPGLEGETQYF
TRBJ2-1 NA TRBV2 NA TGTGCCAGCAGTGATTCCCCGGGAAGGGATGAGCAGTTCTTC CASSDSPGRDEQFF
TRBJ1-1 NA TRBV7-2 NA TGTGCCAGCAGCTCACGACAGCTGACTGAAGCTTTCTTT CASSSRQLTEAFF
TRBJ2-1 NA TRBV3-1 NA TGTGCCAGCAGCCAAAACCCCGGGGTGAGCTCCTACAATGAGCAGTTCTTC CASSQNPGVSSYNEQFF
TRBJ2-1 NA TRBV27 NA TGTGCCAGCATGGCAGGGGCCTCCTACGAGCAGTTCTTC CASMAGASYEQFF
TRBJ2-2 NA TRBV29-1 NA TGCAGCGTTGAAGTCTTCCGGGGGCGCTGGACCGGGGAGCTGTTTTTT CSVEVFRGRWTGELFF
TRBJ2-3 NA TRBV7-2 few TGTGCCAGCAGCTTGGTAGGGGTCTACGCAGATACGCAGTATTTT CASSLVGVYADTQYF
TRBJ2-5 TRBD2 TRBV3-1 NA TGTGCCAGCAGCCAAGCGAGTGGACTAGCGTTGGGGCAGGAGACCCAGTACTTC CASSQASGLALGQETQYF
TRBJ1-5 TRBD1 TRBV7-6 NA TGTGCCAGCAGCGCCAGACAGGGGGATCAGCCCCAGCATTTT CASSARQGDQPQHF
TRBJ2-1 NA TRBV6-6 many TGTGCCAGCAGTGTACGATGGGGAAATGAGCAGTTCTTC CASSVRWGNEQFF
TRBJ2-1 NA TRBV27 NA TGTGCCAGCAGCCGACCGACGACTGAAAACAATGAGCAGTTCTTC CASSRPTTENNEQFF
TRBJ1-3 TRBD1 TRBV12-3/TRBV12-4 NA TGTGCCAGCAGTTTAGGTTCGGGGACAGCCTCTGGAAACACCATATATTTT CASSLGSGTASGNTIYF
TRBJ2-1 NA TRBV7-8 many TGTGCCAGCAGCCATAGGGGGGGGAATGAGCAGTTCTTC CASSHRGGNEQFF
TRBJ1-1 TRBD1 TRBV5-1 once TGCGCCAGCAGCATGGGGACAGGGGTTTCTGAAGCTTTCTTT CASSMGTGVSEAFF
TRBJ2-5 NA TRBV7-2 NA TGTGCCAGCAGCACCCCCAGGTCTTCGGAGACCCAGTACTTC CASSTPRSSETQYF
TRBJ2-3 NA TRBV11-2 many TGTGCCAGCAGCCCCGAGGGGATGGTCTCAGATACGCAGTATTTT CASSPEGMVSDTQYF
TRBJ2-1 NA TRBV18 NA TGTGCCAGCTCACCACTACAGGGTATGAGGTACAATGAGCAGTTCTTC CASSPLQGMRYNEQFF
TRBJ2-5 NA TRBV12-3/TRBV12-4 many TGTGCCAGCAGTTTAGGAAGGGGACTTATTCACCAAGAGACCCAGTACTTC CASSLGRGLIHQETQYF
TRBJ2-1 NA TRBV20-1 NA TGCAGTGCCCATCAGGGAACTAGTCCCAATGAGCAGTTCTTC CSAHQGTSPNEQFF
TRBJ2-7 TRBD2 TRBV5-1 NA TGCGCCAGCAGCTTCCTAGCGGGAGAAACCTACGAGCAGTACTTC CASSFLAGETYEQYF
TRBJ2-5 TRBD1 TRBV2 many TGTGCCAGCGGGACAGGGGTTGAGACCCAGTACTTC CASGTGVETQYF
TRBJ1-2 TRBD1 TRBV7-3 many TGTGCCAGCAGCTTTACCGGAGGGGGCAACTATGGCTACACCTTC CASSFTGGGNYGYTF
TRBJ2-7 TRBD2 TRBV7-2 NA TGTGCCAGCAGCTTAGATCCCCGGGCTAGCGGGACCCATACCTACGAGCAGTACTTC CASSLDPRASGTHTYEQYF
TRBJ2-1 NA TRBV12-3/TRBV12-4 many TGTGCCAGCAGTTTCGGGGCAGGGTTAGGCAATGAGCAGTTCTTC CASSFGAGLGNEQFF